A single sample gave rise to the 19 T cell receptor beta chains below, sequenced in a study of T cell responses to AZD1222 COVID-19 vaccine. Data came from immunoSEQ multiplex PCR; TCRdb stores just in-frame clones and leaves some out. The table shows about 160,000 clones, with about 90% occurring only once. Source: peripheral blood, taken 28 days after the second AZD1222 dose. Receptor source: an adult who received the AZD1222 COVID-19 vaccine.

This chain uses TRBV11-3 with TRBJ2-7; D is unclear. Germline loops: CDR1 SGHNT, CDR2 YENEEA. The CDR3 has 14 residues. Trimming left V 5 bases short and J 1 base short, with 12 bases between. CDR3: CASSLLMGSYEQYF. In DNA form, the CDR3 reads TGTGCCAGCAGCCTTCTGATGGGTTCCTACGAGCAGTACTTC.

The rearrangement uses TRBV9 and TRBJ2-3; TRBD2 aligns across 8 bases. The germline gives CDR1 SGDLS, CDR2 YYNGEE. This CDR3 has 17 residues. Unmatched junction bases numbered 10, after V lost 4 bases and J lost 0 bases. CDR3 amino acids: CASSPRALAVSTDTQYF. CDR3 nucleotides: TGTGCCAGCAGCCCCCGCGCACTAGCGGTGAGCACAGATACGCAGTATTTT.

The genes are TRBV11-3 and TRBJ2-7, with no clear D. Germline V CDR1 and CDR2: SGHNT, YENEEA. The CDR3 sequence is 13 residues long. Trimming shortened V by 5 bases and J by 1 base, and 9 bases separated the two germline ends. The CDR3 loop reads CASSQGISYEQYF. In DNA form, the CDR3 reads TGTGCCAGCAGCCAAGGGATTTCCTACGAGCAGTACTTC.

This chain joins TRBV3-1 (or the pseudogene TRBV3-2) and TRBJ2-7; no clear D gene. From germline, CDR1 is LGHDT and CDR2 YNNKEL (reference sequence). The V and J ends lost 2 bases and 2 bases respectively, with 13 bases between them. The CDR3 contains 15 residues. The CDR3 DNA follows: TGTGCCAGCAGCCAACTAAACGGGCCCGCCTACGAGCAGTACTTC. Its protein is CASSQLNGPAYEQYF.

This chain links TRBV4-1 with TRBJ2-1; 13 bases agree with TRBD2. In germline, CDR1 is MGHRA, CDR2 YSYEKL. J was trimmed by 15 bases and V by 4 bases; bases with no gene match: 9. The CDR3 covers 14 residues. The CDR3 coding sequence is TGCGCCAGCAGCCCCCGACTAGCGGGGGGTCGAGGGTTCTTC. Translating gives CASSPRLAGGRGFF.

Written as DNA, the CDR3 is TGCAGCGCTAGTGACAGTTCCTATAATTCACCCCTCCACTTT. Its translation is CSASDSSYNSPLHF. The chain carries TRBV29-1 and TRBJ1-6; D might be TRBD1 (5 bases). Trimming took off 7 bases at V and 1 base at J, with 11 bases between the two ends. Germline CDR1 reads SQVTM; CDR2 reads ANQGSEA. This CDR3 is built from 14 residues.

The rearrangement uses TRBV27 and TRBJ2-7, with TRBD2 matching over 10 bases. Germline CDR1 MNHEY, CDR2 SMNVEV (reference sequence). V gave up 4 bases and J gave up 6 bases; unmatched junction bases: 9. The CDR3 covers 15 residues. This chain's CDR3 is CASSSPAGGPREQYF. The DNA of the CDR3 is TGTGCCAGCAGTTCTCCAGCGGGGGGGCCTCGCGAGCAGTACTTC.

The chain joins TRBV3-1 (or the pseudogene TRBV3-2) to TRBJ2-1; 12 bases map to TRBD2. The CDR3 has 15 residues. V lost 0 bases, J lost 12 bases, and 6 bases stayed unmatched. Germline-derived CDR1 and CDR2 are LGHDT and YNNKEL (reference sequence). Here the CDR3 reads CASSQESGTSGSQFF. DNA for the CDR3: TGTGCCAGCAGCCAAGAGTCCGGGACTAGCGGGTCGCAGTTCTTC.

In this sample, this clone turned up once. The J gene is TRBJ2-7, the V gene TRBV5-6, with no clear D. This CDR3 spans 15 amino acids. Looked up from germline, CDR1 is SGHDT and CDR2 is YYEEEE. V was cut by 3 bases and J by 2 bases, with 15 bases left in between. CDR3 sequence: CASSSHGRITYEQYF. For the CDR3, the DNA is TGTGCCAGCAGCTCACATGGACGGATTACCTACGAGCAGTACTTC. The full variable domain, in which reference TRBV5-6 and TRBJ2-7 provide the parts outside the CDR3, is DAGVTQSPTHLIKTRGQQVTLRCSPKSGHDTVSWYQQALGQGPQFIFQYYEEEERQRGNFPDRFSGHQFPNYSSELNVNALLLGDSALYLCASSSHGRITYEQYFGPGTRLTVT.

V and J are TRBV4-2 and TRBJ1-2; no reliable D call. V shed 6 bases and J shed 8 bases, with 19 bases lying between them. The V gene's germline CDR1 is LGHNA and CDR2 YNFKEQ. This CDR3 has 14 amino acids. CDR3 DNA sequence: TGTGCCAGCAGACCCCAAGATCACCCTGGCGGCTACACCTTC. Translation: CASRPQDHPGGYTF.

This sequence joins TRBV7-9 and TRBJ2-2; TRBD1 matches at 7 bases. V lost 5 bases and J lost 5; bases outside the gene matches: 8. CDR3 length: 15 amino acids. Germline assignment: CDR1 SEHNR and CDR2 FQNEAQ (reference sequence). CDR3 nucleotides: TGTGCCAGCAGCCCCAAGCGACAGGGAACCGGGGAGCTGTTTTTT. This sequence encodes CASSPKRQGTGELFF.

This clone was observed a single time. The chain uses TRBV9 and TRBJ2-7; the match to TRBD1 covers 9 bases. The length of the CDR3 is 14 residues. Germline assignment: CDR1 SGDLS and CDR2 YYNGEE. Trimming removed 4 bases from V and 7 bases from J; junction bases left unmatched: 9. For the CDR3, the DNA is TGTGCCAGCAGCCCCGGACAGGGGCCGCGGGAGCAGTACTTC. It encodes CASSPGQGPREQYF.

The gene calls are TRBV3-1 (or the pseudogene TRBV3-2) and TRBJ1-5; weak D call: TRBD1 (6 bases). CDR1 LGHDT and CDR2 YNNKEL come from the germline V gene (reference sequence). V gave up 2 bases and J gave up 0 bases, with 8 bases separating them. The CDR3 covers 15 residues. The CDR3 region has the DNA TGTGCCAGCAGCCAACAGGGGTATAGCAATCAGCCCCAGCATTTT. It codes for CASSQQGYSNQPQHF.

The V gene is TRBV6-5, the J gene TRBJ1-2; no definite D call. Per germline, CDR1 MNHEY and CDR2 SVGAGI. V shed 2 bases and J shed 0 bases, with 7 bases lying between them. The CDR3 length is 14 residues. CDR3 coding DNA: TGTGCCAGCAGTTACGAATATTCTAACTATGGCTACACCTTC. Translation: CASSYEYSNYGYTF.

This sequence joins TRBV4-1 and TRBJ2-2; maybe TRBD2 (5 bases). Trimming left V 5 bases short and J 1 base short, with 11 bases between. This CDR3 spans 15 amino acids. CDR1 and CDR2 from the germline V gene are MGHRA and YSYEKL. The CDR3 is CASSFSGVNTGELFF. In DNA form, the CDR3 reads TGCGCCAGCAGCTTTTCCGGGGTGAACACCGGGGAGCTGTTTTTT.

The genes are TRBV19 and TRBJ2-4; 9 bases line up with TRBD1. V shed 3 bases and J 0 bases; nucleotides not matched to a gene: 6. This CDR3 region has 17 residues. Germline V gene sequence: CDR1 LNHDA, CDR2 SQIVND (reference sequence). CDR3 in amino acids: CASSMRGQGSAKNIQYF. DNA of the CDR3: TGTGCCAGTAGTATGAGGGGACAGGGTTCAGCCAAAAACATTCAGTACTTC.

The chain employs TRBV19 and TRBJ2-2; D remains ambiguous. The germline V gene encodes CDR1 LNHDA and CDR2 SQIVND (reference sequence). The V end was cut by 5 bases, the J end by 4 bases, with 14 bases between. This CDR3 region has 15 residues. The CDR3 nucleotides are TGTGCCAGTAGTGCCGCGTCGGATCTCACCGGGGAGCTGTTTTTT. Translation gives CASSAASDLTGELFF. The full variable domain, rest sourced from reference TRBV19 and TRBJ2-2, is DGGITQSPKYLFRKEGQNVTLSCEQNLNHDAMYWYRQDPGQGLRLIYYSQIVNDFQKGDIAEGYSVSREKKESFPLTVTSAQKNPTAFYLCASSAASDLTGELFFGEGSRLTVL.

This chain uses TRBV5-1 with TRBJ2-1; D may be TRBD1 (6 bases). CDR3 length: 16 amino acids. Trimming removed 2 bases at V and 0 bases at J, with 12 bases between. Per the germline V gene, CDR1 is SGHRS and CDR2 is YFSETQ. The CDR3 spells CASSFQGLSSYNEQFF. The DNA of the CDR3 is TGCGCCAGCAGCTTCCAGGGGCTCAGCTCCTACAATGAGCAGTTCTTC.

The chain links TRBV12-3 or TRBV12-4 to TRBJ2-1; D might be TRBD2 (5 bases). Trimming took off 2 bases at V and 8 bases at J, with 7 bases between the two ends. The CDR3 extends over 12 amino acids. The CDR3 spells CASSLFGDEQFF. CDR3 coding DNA: TGTGCCAGCAGTTTATTCGGGGATGAGCAGTTCTTC.